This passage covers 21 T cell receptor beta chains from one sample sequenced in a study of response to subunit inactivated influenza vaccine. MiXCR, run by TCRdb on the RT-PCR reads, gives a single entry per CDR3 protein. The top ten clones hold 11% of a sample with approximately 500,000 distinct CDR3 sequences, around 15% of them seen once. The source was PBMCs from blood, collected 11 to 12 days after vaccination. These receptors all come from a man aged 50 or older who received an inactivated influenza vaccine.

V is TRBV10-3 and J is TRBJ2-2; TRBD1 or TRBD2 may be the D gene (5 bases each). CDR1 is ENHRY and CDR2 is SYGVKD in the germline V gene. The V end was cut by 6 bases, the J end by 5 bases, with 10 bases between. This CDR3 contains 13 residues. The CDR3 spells CAIRRDATGELFF. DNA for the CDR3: TGTGCCATCAGGAGGGACGCAACCGGGGAGCTGTTTTTT.

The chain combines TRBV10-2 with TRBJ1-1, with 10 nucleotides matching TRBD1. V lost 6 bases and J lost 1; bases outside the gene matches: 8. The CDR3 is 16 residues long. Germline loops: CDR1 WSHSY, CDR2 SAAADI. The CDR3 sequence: CASSLGTGATNTEAFF. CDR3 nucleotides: TGCGCCAGCAGCCTCGGGACAGGGGCGACGAACACTGAAGCTTTCTTT.

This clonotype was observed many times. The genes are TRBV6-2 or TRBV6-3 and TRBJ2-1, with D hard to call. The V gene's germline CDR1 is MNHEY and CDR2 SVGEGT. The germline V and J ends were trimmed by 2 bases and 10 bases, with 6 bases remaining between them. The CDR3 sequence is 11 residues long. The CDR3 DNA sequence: TGTGCCAGCAGTTACAAGCAGGAGCAGTTCTTC. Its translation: CASSYKQEQFF.

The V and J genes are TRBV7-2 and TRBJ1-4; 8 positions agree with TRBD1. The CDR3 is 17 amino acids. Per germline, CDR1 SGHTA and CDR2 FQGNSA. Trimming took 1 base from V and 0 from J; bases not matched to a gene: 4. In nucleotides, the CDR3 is TGTGCCAGCAGCTTAGGACAGGGGTTCGCAACTAATGAAAAACTGTTTTTT. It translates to CASSLGQGFATNEKLFF. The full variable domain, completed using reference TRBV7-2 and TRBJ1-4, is GAGVSQSPSNKVTEKGKDVELRCDPISGHTALYWYRQSLGQGLEFLIYFQGNSAPDKSGLPSDRFSAERTGGSVSTLTIQRTQQEDSAVYLCASSLGQGFATNEKLFFGSGTQLSVL.

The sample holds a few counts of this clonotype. CDR3 sequence: CASSVRQGSSTGELFF. The DNA of the CDR3 is TGCGCCAGCAGCGTTCGACAGGGTTCGAGCACCGGGGAGCTGTTTTTT. The chain joins TRBV4-3 to TRBJ2-2, with 7 positions matching TRBD1. CDR1 is LGHNA and CDR2 is YSLEER in the germline V gene. V was pared by 5 bases and J by 4 bases, with 10 bases of the junction left unmatched. There are 16 residues in the CDR3.

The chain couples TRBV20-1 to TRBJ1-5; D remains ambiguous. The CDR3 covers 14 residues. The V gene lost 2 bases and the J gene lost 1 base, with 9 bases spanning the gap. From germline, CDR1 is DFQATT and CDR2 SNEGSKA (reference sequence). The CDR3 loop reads CSARKGRSNQPQHF. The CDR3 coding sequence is TGCAGTGCTAGAAAAGGACGGAGCAATCAGCCCCAGCATTTT.

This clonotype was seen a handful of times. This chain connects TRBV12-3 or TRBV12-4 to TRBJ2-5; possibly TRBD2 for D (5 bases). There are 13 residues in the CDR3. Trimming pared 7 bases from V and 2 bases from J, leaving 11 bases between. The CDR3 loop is CASTHRGQETQYF. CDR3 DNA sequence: TGTGCCAGCACCCATCGGGGTCAAGAGACCCAGTACTTC.

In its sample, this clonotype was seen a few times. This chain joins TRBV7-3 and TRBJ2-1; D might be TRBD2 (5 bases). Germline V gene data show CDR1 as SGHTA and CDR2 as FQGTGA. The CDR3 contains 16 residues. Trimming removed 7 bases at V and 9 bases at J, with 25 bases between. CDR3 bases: TGTGCCAGCACCGAAGCAAGACTGCGGGTACCCAGTGAGCAGTTCTTC. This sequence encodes CASTEARLRVPSEQFF.

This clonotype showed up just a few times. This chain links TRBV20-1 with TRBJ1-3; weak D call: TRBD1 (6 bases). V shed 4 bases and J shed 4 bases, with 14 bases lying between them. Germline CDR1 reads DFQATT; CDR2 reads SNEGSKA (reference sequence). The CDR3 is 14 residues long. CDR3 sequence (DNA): TGCAGTGCTATAGGGGGTTTGGCGGGAAACACCATATATTTT. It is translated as CSAIGGLAGNTIYF.

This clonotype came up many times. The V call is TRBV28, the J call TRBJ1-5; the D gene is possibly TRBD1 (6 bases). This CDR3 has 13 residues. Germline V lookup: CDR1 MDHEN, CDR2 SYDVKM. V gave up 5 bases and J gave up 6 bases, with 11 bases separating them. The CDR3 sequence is CASSRQAAQPQHF. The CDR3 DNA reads TGTGCCAGCAGTCGACAGGCGGCTCAGCCCCAGCATTTT.

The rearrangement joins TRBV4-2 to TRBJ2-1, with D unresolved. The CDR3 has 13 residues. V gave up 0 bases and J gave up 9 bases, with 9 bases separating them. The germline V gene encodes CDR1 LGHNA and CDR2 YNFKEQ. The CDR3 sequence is CASSQDLWGEQFF. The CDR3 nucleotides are TGTGCCAGCAGCCAAGATCTTTGGGGTGAGCAGTTCTTC.

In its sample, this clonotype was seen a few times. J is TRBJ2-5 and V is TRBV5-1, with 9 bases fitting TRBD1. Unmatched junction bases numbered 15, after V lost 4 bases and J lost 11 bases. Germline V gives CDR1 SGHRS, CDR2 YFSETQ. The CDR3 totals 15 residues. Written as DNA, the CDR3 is TGCGCCAGCAGCGGGCTAACAGGGGGCGCAGTATCACAGTACTTC. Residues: CASSGLTGGAVSQYF.

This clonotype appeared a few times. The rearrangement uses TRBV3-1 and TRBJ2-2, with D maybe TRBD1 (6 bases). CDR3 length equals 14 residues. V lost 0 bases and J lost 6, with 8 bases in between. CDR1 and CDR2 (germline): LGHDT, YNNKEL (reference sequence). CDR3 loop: CASSQDAGAGELFF. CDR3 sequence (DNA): TGTGCCAGCAGCCAAGATGCAGGGGCCGGGGAGCTGTTTTTT. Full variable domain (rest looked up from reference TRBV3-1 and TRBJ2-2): DTAVSQTPKYLVTQMGNDKSIKCEQNLGHDTMYWYKQDSKKFLKIMFSYNNKELIINETVPNRFSPKSPDKAHLNLHINSLELGDSAVYFCASSQDAGAGELFFGEGSRLTVL.

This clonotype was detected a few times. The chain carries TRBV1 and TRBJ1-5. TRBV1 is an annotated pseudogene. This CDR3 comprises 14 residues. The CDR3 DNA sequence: TGCACCAGCAGCCAAGTATTTGAGGATCAGCCCCAGCATTTT. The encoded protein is CTSSQVFEDQPQHF.

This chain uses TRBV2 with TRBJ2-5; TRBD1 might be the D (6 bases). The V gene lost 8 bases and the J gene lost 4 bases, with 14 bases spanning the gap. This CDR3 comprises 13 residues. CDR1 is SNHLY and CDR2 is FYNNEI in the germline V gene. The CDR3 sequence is CASDRNYRETQYF. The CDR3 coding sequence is TGTGCCAGCGACAGGAATTATCGAGAGACCCAGTACTTC. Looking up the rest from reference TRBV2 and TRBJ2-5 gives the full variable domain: EPEVTQTPSHQVTQMGQEVILRCVPISNHLYFYWYRQILGQKVEFLVSFYNNEISEKSEIFDDQFSVERPDGSNFTLKIRSTKLEDSAMYFCASDRNYRETQYFGPGTRLLVL.

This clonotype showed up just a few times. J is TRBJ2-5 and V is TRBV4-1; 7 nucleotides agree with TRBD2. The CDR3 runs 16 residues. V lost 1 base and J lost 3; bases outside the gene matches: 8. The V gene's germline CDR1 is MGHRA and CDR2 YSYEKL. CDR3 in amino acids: CASSQGAGTIKETQYF. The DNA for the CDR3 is TGCGCCAGCAGCCAAGGAGCCGGGACTATAAAAGAGACCCAGTACTTC.

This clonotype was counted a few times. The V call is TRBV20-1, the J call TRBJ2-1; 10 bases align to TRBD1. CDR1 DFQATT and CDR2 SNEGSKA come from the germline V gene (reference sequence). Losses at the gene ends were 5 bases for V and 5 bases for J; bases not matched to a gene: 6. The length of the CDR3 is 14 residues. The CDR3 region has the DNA TGCAGTGCTGGGGGGACAGGGGCGGACAATGAGCAGTTCTTC. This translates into CSAGGTGADNEQFF.

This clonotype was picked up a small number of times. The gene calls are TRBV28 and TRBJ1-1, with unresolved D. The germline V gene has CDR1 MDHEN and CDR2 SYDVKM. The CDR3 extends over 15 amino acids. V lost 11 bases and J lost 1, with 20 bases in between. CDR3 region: CAAKFRRGTNTEAFF. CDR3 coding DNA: TGTGCCGCAAAATTCCGGCGGGGTACGAACACTGAAGCTTTCTTT.

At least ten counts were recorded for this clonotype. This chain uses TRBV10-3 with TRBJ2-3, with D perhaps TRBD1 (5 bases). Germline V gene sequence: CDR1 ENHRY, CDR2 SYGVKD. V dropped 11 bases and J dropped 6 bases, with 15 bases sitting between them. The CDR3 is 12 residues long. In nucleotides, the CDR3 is TGTGCCGGGGCAGGGAACGCGGATACGCAGTATTTT. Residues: CAGAGNADTQYF.

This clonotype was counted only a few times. CDR3 coding DNA: TGCAGTGCTAGAGATCAAGGGGGCGGGAAGGCCGGGGAGCTGTTTTTT. This codes for CSARDQGGGKAGELFF. The rearrangement links TRBV20-1 to TRBJ2-2, with D possibly TRBD1 on 7 matching bases. V shed 0 bases and J shed 6 bases, with 17 bases lying between them. Germline V lookup: CDR1 DFQATT, CDR2 SNEGSKA (reference sequence). The CDR3 has 16 amino acids.

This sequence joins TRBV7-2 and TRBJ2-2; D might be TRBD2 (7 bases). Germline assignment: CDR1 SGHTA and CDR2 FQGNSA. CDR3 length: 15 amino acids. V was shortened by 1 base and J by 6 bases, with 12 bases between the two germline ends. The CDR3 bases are TGTGCCAGCAGCTTAGTCGCGGGGGCGGCCGGGGAGCTGTTTTTT. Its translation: CASSLVAGAAGELFF.